A single sample gave rise to the 11 T cell receptor beta chains below, sequenced in a study of shared clonotypes between healthy human individuals. The assay was immunoSEQ multiplex PCR, and TCRdb's table has in-frame clones only and misses some. The profile shows over a million clones, roughly 70% of them singletons. The sample taken for sequencing was memory CD4+ T cells sorted from blood. Subset reported: CD45RA-negative fraction. Every receptor here comes from a man younger than 30 in good health.

The chain carries TRBV15 and TRBJ1-2; 9 nucleotides match TRBD1. Germline CDR1 reads LNHNV; CDR2 reads YYDKDF (reference sequence). Trimming cost V 7 bases and J 5 bases; bases outside gene matches: 5. CDR3 length equals 13 residues. This CDR3 reads CATNMDRGYGYTF. In DNA form, the CDR3 reads TGTGCCACCAACATGGACAGGGGATATGGCTACACCTTC.

The gene calls are TRBV5-1 and TRBJ2-1; D gene uncertain. CDR1 is SGHRS, CDR2 YFSETQ, per germline. This CDR3 has 13 residues. V lost 1 base and J lost 6, with 8 bases in between. As DNA, the CDR3 is TGCGCCAGCAGCTTGCCTGGGCTCAATGAGCAGTTCTTC. As protein: CASSLPGLNEQFF.

In its sample, this clone was seen a few times. V usage is TRBV4-1 and J usage is TRBJ1-3; D might be TRBD1 (6 bases). This CDR3 is built from 14 residues. The V gene's germline CDR1 is MGHRA and CDR2 YSYEKL. V lost 0 bases and J 4 bases, leaving 7 bases between the germline ends. The CDR3 bases are TGCGCCAGCAGCCAAGAGGGGGCAGGAAACACCATATATTTT. Its protein is CASSQEGAGNTIYF.

The chain carries TRBV16 and TRBJ2-5; D remains unclear. V lost 2 bases, J lost 3 bases, and 4 bases lay in between. This CDR3 is 12 amino acids long. The V gene's germline CDR1 is KGHSY and CDR2 FQNENV. As DNA, the CDR3 is TGTGCCAGCAGCCAAGAGAAAGAGACCCAGTACTTC. It translates to CASSQEKETQYF.

V and J are TRBV10-2 and TRBJ2-7; TRBD1 matches 7 bases. Germline CDR1 and CDR2: WSHSY and SAAADI. V trimming: 7 bases; J trimming: 4 bases; junction bases outside the gene matches: 4. The CDR3 has 12 amino acids. CDR3 loop: CASKLRGYEQYF. The DNA for the CDR3 is TGCGCCAGCAAGCTCAGGGGGTACGAGCAGTACTTC.

This clone has a handful of counts. The CDR3 region is CAISERPGANQPQHF. The CDR3, as DNA: TGTGCCATCAGTGAGCGTCCAGGGGCTAATCAGCCCCAGCATTTT. The rearrangement joins TRBV10-3 to TRBJ1-5, with D tentatively TRBD1 (6 bases). V was clipped by 2 bases and J by 4 bases, with 12 bases between them. Per the germline V gene, CDR1 is ENHRY and CDR2 is SYGVKD. The CDR3 contains 15 residues.

The chain joins TRBV6-1 to TRBJ2-7; perhaps TRBD1 as D (6 bases). The V gene's germline CDR1 is MNHNS and CDR2 SASEGT. The V and J ends lost 10 bases and 4 bases respectively, with 20 bases between them. CDR3 length: 14 amino acids. The CDR3 nucleotides read TGTGCCACCCAGTGGGGGCGAGGACTTTACGAGCAGTACTTC. It is translated as CATQWGRGLYEQYF.

The chain has TRBV10-3 and TRBJ1-1; D is ambiguous. The CDR3 covers 12 residues. Trimming shortened V by 2 bases and J by 5 bases, and 6 bases separated the two germline ends. From germline, CDR1 is ENHRY and CDR2 SYGVKD. Written as DNA, the CDR3 is TGTGCCATCAGTGAGAGGGCGACTGAAGCTTTCTTT. Translated: CAISERATEAFF.

This clone was observed a handful of times. The chain recombines TRBV28 with TRBJ1-3, with D possibly matching TRBD1 (6 bases). Trimming stripped 10 bases from V and 3 bases from J, with 13 bases between. CDR1 is MDHEN, CDR2 SYDVKM, per germline. This CDR3 is built from 13 residues. The DNA for the CDR3 is TGTGCCACCTACAGGGAAGTTGGAAACACCATATATTTT. Translation gives CATYREVGNTIYF.

V gene TRBV5-1 combines with J gene TRBJ2-2, with D possibly TRBD2 on 6 matching bases. The V gene's germline CDR1 is SGHRS and CDR2 YFSETQ. This CDR3 is built from 14 residues. The V gene lost 4 bases and the J gene lost 3 bases, with 10 bases spanning the gap. CDR3 coding DNA: TGCGCCAGCAGCCCGGGAGAGGACACCGGGGAGCTGTTTTTT. Amino acids: CASSPGEDTGELFF.

The V gene is TRBV9, the J gene TRBJ2-5, with unresolved D. The CDR3 has 13 residues. V was cut by 0 bases and J by 5 bases, with 8 bases left in between. Looked up from germline, CDR1 is SGDLS and CDR2 is YYNGEE. CDR3 nucleotide sequence: TGTGCCAGCAGCGTAGTCCAGACCGAGACCCAGTACTTC. Translation gives CASSVVQTETQYF.